This T cell receptor (beta chain) is drawn from a study of OX40 agonist ivuxolimab in advanced cancers. Study-level information: Roughly two fifths of patients had received prior checkpoint inhibitor therapy.

Data came from immunoSEQ multiplex PCR; TCRdb stores just in-frame clones and leaves some out. The sample yields 63,000 or so clones, roughly 80% seen once. The germline V and J ends were trimmed by 1 base and 0 bases, with 7 bases remaining between them. CDR1 is SGHDN, CDR2 FVKESK, per germline. The CDR3 totals 15 residues. The rearrangement links TRBV14 to TRBJ2-1; D is unresolved. The TCR sequence derives from an adult with an advanced solid tumor such as melanoma, head and neck, liver or kidney cancer. The sequencing here drew on CD4+ or CD8+ T cells sorted from blood, taken in a trial of the OX40 agonist ivuxolimab. The DNA of the CDR3 is TGTGCCAGCAGCCAAGTCCAGAGCTCCTACAATGAGCAGTTCTTC. Translated, it gives CASSQVQSSYNEQFF.